This T cell receptor (beta chain) was recorded in a study of OX40 agonist ivuxolimab in advanced cancers. Study context: It was ivuxolimab, an agonistic anti-OX40 (CD134) antibody, that patients were treated with. Six ivuxolimab dose levels, 0.01 to 10 mg/kg, were given intravenously every 2 weeks. The study, taken as a whole, reports: The mean number of expanded clones was higher in CD8+ T cells than in CD4+. Clonal expansion from baseline to week 6 occurred in both CD4+ and CD8+ T cells.

Trimming cost V 1 base and J 5 bases, with 15 bases left between them. CDR1 is SGHTA, CDR2 FQGNSA, per germline. The length of the CDR3 is 16 residues. TCRdb keeps only in-frame clones here, not all; method: immunoSEQ multiplex PCR. The sample shows 50,000 or so clones, around 79% of them seen only once. This clone turned up a few times. Its specificity is unknown. The rearrangement uses TRBV7-2 and TRBJ2-4, with D perhaps matching TRBD1 (5 bases). The receptor comes from an adult with an advanced solid tumor such as melanoma, head and neck, liver or kidney cancer. This sample comprised CD4+ or CD8+ T cells sorted from blood, obtained in a trial of the OX40 agonist ivuxolimab. The CDR3 bases are TGTGCCAGCAGCTTAGTAGGGGCGGCCCTCCAAAACATTCAGTACTTC. Residues: CASSLVGAALQNIQYF.